The 32 T cell receptor beta chains presented below share a single source sample, sequenced in a study of T-cell reconstitution after alpha-beta-depleted transplantation in children. For TCRbeta, the library was prepared with unique molecular identifiers. From the PCR reads, TCRdb called clonotypes with MiXCR, one entry per CDR3 protein. Of about 160,000 distinct CDR3 sequences in the sample, roughly 11% are singletons; the top ten hold roughly 13%. The specimen comprised PBMCs, sampled before TCRalphabeta/CD19-depleted stem cell transplant. The receptors stem from a boy aged 2 to 10 with acute myeloid leukemia, due to receive a stem cell transplant.

Many counts were recorded for this clonotype. The chain combines TRBV20-1 with TRBJ2-3; the match to TRBD2 covers 9 bases. The CDR3 is 14 amino acids. The V gene's germline CDR1 is DFQATT and CDR2 SNEGSKA (reference sequence). V trimming: 0 bases; J trimming: 5 bases; junction bases outside the gene matches: 3. The CDR3 DNA is TGCAGTGCTAGAGATCTGCGGGAGGGAGATACGCAGTATTTT. Protein product: CSARDLREGDTQYF.

This clonotype was counted at least ten times. This rearrangement joins TRBV6-5 to TRBJ2-7; possibly TRBD1 for D (5 bases). Trimming stripped 0 bases from V and 1 base from J, with 19 bases between. Germline CDR1 is MNHEY and CDR2 is SVGAGI. The CDR3 covers 18 residues. The CDR3 nucleotides read TGTGCCAGCAGTTACTCGTTGGGGCAGGGAAAGGGATCCTACGAGCAGTACGTC. Translating it yields CASSYSLGQGKGSYEQYV.

Many counts were recorded for this clonotype. V usage is TRBV7-6 and J usage is TRBJ2-7, with 9 bases identical to TRBD1. The CDR3 runs to 17 residues. CDR1 and CDR2 (germline): SGHVS, FNYEAQ. J was trimmed by 6 bases and V by 1 base; bases with no gene match: 13. CDR3 sequence: CASSLETLGTGKGEQYF. CDR3 coding DNA: TGTGCCAGCAGCTTAGAGACTTTGGGGACAGGGAAAGGCGAGCAGTACTTC.

Ten or more counts support this clonotype. The chain combines TRBV27 with TRBJ2-5; 9 nucleotides line up with TRBD2. Germline V gene lookup returns CDR1 MNHEY and CDR2 SMNVEV (reference sequence). The V segment lost 3 bases and the J segment 4 bases; nucleotides outside the gene matches: 9. This CDR3 spans 16 amino acids. The CDR3 nucleotides read TGTGCCAGCAGTTTCGGGACTAGCAGTGGGAGAGAGACCCAGTACTTC. Its translation is CASSFGTSSGRETQYF.

This clonotype was seen many times. The CDR3 DNA follows: TGTGCCAGCAGTTACGACAGTAACTATGGCTACACCTTC. As protein: CASSYDSNYGYTF. The V and J genes are TRBV6-5 and TRBJ1-2, with a tentative D call TRBD1 (5 bases). V lost 2 bases to trimming and J lost 1 base, with 5 bases between them. CDR3 length: 13 amino acids. Germline assignment: CDR1 MNHEY and CDR2 SVGAGI.

This clonotype appeared many times. V gene TRBV10-3 combines with J gene TRBJ1-2; 10 nucleotides line up with TRBD1. Germline CDR1 ENHRY, CDR2 SYGVKD. The CDR3 is 14 residues long. J lost 3 bases, V lost 9 bases, and 7 bases had no gene match. This CDR3 is CAIAGTGDDYGYTF. The CDR3 nucleotides read TGTGCCATAGCCGGGACAGGGGATGACTATGGCTACACCTTC.

This sequence joins TRBV6-2 or TRBV6-3 and TRBJ2-7; D may be TRBD2 (6 bases). This CDR3 has 11 residues. V was pared by 6 bases and J by 4 bases, with 7 bases between. Germline V CDR1 and CDR2: MNHEY, SVGEGT. The CDR3 bases are TGTGCCAGCAGACGGGAGTACGAGCAGTACTTC. Amino acids: CASRREYEQYF.

In its sample, this clonotype was seen many times. The rearrangement joins TRBV29-1 to TRBJ2-3, with 7 bases that match TRBD2. The CDR3 runs 13 residues. Germline-derived CDR1 and CDR2 are SQVTM and ANQGSEA. V lost 7 bases and J lost 1; bases outside the gene matches: 5. Written as DNA, the CDR3 is TGCAGCGCCCATGGGAGGGGCACAGATACGCAGTATTTT. Its protein is CSAHGRGTDTQYF.

This clonotype appeared many times. The chain couples TRBV5-1 to TRBJ1-2; 8 bases map to TRBD1. Germline CDR1 and CDR2: SGHRS and YFSETQ. CDR3 size: 14 residues. V shed 0 bases, J shed 3 bases, and the junction held 1 base outside the gene matches. The CDR3 protein is CASSLVGQDYGYTF. The CDR3 nucleotides are TGCGCCAGCAGCTTGGTGGGACAGGACTATGGCTACACCTTC.

This clonotype was counted many times. The chain carries TRBV7-2 and TRBJ2-3; possible D gene TRBD2, 6 bases. The V end was cut by 4 bases, the J end by 3 bases, with 11 bases between. Germline CDR1 and CDR2: SGHTA and FQGNSA. The CDR3 is 14 residues long. CDR3 sequence reads: CASSSREATDTQYF. The CDR3 DNA sequence: TGTGCCAGCAGCTCAAGGGAGGCGACAGATACGCAGTATTTT.

This clonotype has at least ten counts. This chain uses TRBV10-3 with TRBJ2-3, with TRBD1 identical over 8 bases. The germline V gene encodes CDR1 ENHRY and CDR2 SYGVKD. The CDR3 covers 13 residues. The V and J ends lost 5 bases and 3 bases, in that order; junction bases with no gene match: 1. CDR3 nucleotides: TGTGCCATCAGTACAGGGGGAACAGATACGCAGTATTTT. It translates to CAISTGGTDTQYF.

This clonotype came up many times. This rearrangement joins TRBV5-5 to TRBJ1-4, with D uncertain. With 4 bases removed from V and 3 bases from J, the gap between germline ends came to 10 bases. Per germline, CDR1 SGHKS and CDR2 YYEKEE (reference sequence). The CDR3 totals 14 residues. The CDR3, as DNA: TGTGCCAGCAGCCTGCCAGCCTCTAATGAAAAACTGTTTTTT. Protein: CASSLPASNEKLFF.

The table lists this clonotype with many counts. The chain recombines TRBV4-1 with TRBJ2-1, with 8 bases matching TRBD1. The J segment lost 4 bases and the V segment lost 1 base, leaving 3 bases of the junction unmatched. CDR1 MGHRA and CDR2 YSYEKL come from the germline V gene. The CDR3 has 15 residues. In nucleotides, the CDR3 is TGCGCCAGCAGCCAAGGGGACAGGTTATACAATGAGCAGTTCTTC. This codes for CASSQGDRLYNEQFF.

This clonotype was seen ten or more times. CDR3 region: CSAPRQGWTGELFF. The CDR3 coding sequence is TGCAGTGCTCCTAGACAGGGGTGGACCGGGGAGCTGTTTTTT. V is TRBV20-1 and J is TRBJ2-2; 8 bases fit TRBD1. The ends lost 5 bases at V and 5 bases at J; junction bases unmatched: 7. The CDR3 extends over 14 amino acids. The germline V gene has CDR1 DFQATT and CDR2 SNEGSKA (reference sequence).

In its sample, this clonotype was seen many times. The chain employs TRBV5-1 and TRBJ2-1; TRBD2 agrees at 11 bases. CDR3 length equals 15 residues. After removal of 3 bases from V and 10 bases from J, the junction contained 9 bases not matched to a gene. Germline V CDR1 and CDR2: SGHRS, YFSETQ. CDR3 sequence reads: CASSSGTSGLREQFF. For the CDR3, the DNA is TGCGCCAGCAGCTCCGGGACTAGCGGCCTACGGGAGCAGTTCTTC.

V and J are TRBV10-1 and TRBJ2-1; D ambiguous. Germline lookup yields CDR1 WNHNN and CDR2 SYGVQD (reference sequence). Trimming cost V 0 bases and J 2 bases, with 8 bases left between them. This CDR3 has 15 residues. As DNA, the CDR3 is TGCGCCAGCAGTGAGTCCAGGACCACCTACAATGAGCAGTTCTTC. Translating it yields CASSESRTTYNEQFF.

In this sample, this clonotype turned up many times. The gene calls are TRBV11-2 and TRBJ2-3, with 9 bases identical to TRBD2. V lost 5 bases to trimming and J lost 4 bases; unmatched junction nucleotides: 7. The length of the CDR3 is 15 residues. From germline, CDR1 is SGHAT and CDR2 FQNNGV. The CDR3 DNA is TGTGCCAGCAGCCGTAGCGGGAGCCTGCCAGATACGCAGTATTTT. It translates to CASSRSGSLPDTQYF. Full variable domain (outside the CDR3, taken from reference TRBV11-2 and TRBJ2-3): EAGVAQSPRYKIIEKRQSVAFWCNPISGHATLYWYQQILGQGPKLLIQFQNNGVVDDSQLPKDRFSAERLKGVDSTLKIQPAKLEDSAVYLCASSRSGSLPDTQYFGPGTRLTVL.

This clonotype was observed at least ten times. The rearrangement links TRBV21-1 to TRBJ2-5. TRBV21-1 is termed a pseudogene. There are 16 residues in the CDR3. DNA for the CDR3: TGTGCCAGCAGGGATATAGGCTTTTCCTTCGGAGAGACCCAGTACTTC. Protein: CASRDIGFSFGETQYF.

This clonotype has a count of ten or more. The J gene is TRBJ2-1, the V gene TRBV12-3 or TRBV12-4; D is unclear. This CDR3 is 13 amino acids long. The V end was cut by 2 bases, the J end by 5 bases, with 7 bases between. The CDR3 spells CASSLNRDNEQFF. CDR3 sequence (DNA): TGTGCCAGCAGTTTAAATAGAGACAATGAGCAGTTCTTC.

Comments on this clonotype: This sequence may be a read error, since a much larger clone differs from it by one base. The chain is built from TRBV20-1 and TRBJ1-5; the D gene is possibly TRBD1 (6 bases). Germline CDR1 is DFQATT and CDR2 is SNEGSKA (reference sequence). The CDR3 is 14 residues long. CDR3 loop: CSARDLRGSQPRHF. The CDR3 nucleotides are TGCAGTGCTAGAGATTTAAGGGGGAGTCAGCCCCGGCATTTT.

This clonotype was seen only a few times. This sequence joins TRBV7-6 and TRBJ1-1; 8 bases are shared with TRBD1. Germline CDR1 is SGHVS and CDR2 is FNYEAQ. V shed 5 bases, J shed 3 bases, and the junction held 8 bases outside the gene matches. The CDR3 contains 15 residues. CDR3: CASSPSDRGHTEAFF. CDR3 in DNA: TGTGCCAGCAGCCCATCTGACAGGGGACACACTGAAGCTTTCTTT.

The table lists this clonotype with many counts. J is TRBJ2-2 and V is TRBV5-1; D not resolved. V lost 4 bases, J lost 8 bases, and 9 bases lay in between. Germline loops: CDR1 SGHRS, CDR2 YFSETQ. The CDR3 has 12 amino acids. CDR3 DNA sequence: TGCGCCAGCAGCCCGTCAGAAGGGGAGCTGTTTTTT. Translating gives CASSPSEGELFF.

In this sample, this clonotype turned up many times. This sequence joins TRBV12-3 or TRBV12-4 and TRBJ1-2; D remains ambiguous. V lost 2 bases to trimming and J lost 5 bases, with 15 bases between them. The CDR3 consists of 15 residues. CDR3 bases: TGTGCCAGCAGTTTATATGGCCTCAGAGAATATGGCTACACCTTC. Translation gives CASSLYGLREYGYTF.

Many counts were recorded for this clonotype. The chain recombines TRBV12-3 or TRBV12-4 with TRBJ1-1; 9 nucleotides agree with TRBD1. This CDR3 is 17 amino acids long. The trim removed 4 bases at V and 0 bases at J, leaving 9 bases unmatched. For the CDR3, the DNA is TGTGCCAGCAGTTCTACAGGGGGCTGGAGAATGAACACTGAAGCTTTCTTT. The encoded protein is CASSSTGGWRMNTEAFF.

On this clonotype: A read error is possible here, since a much larger clone lies one base away. The genes are TRBV20-1 and TRBJ2-7; 15 nucleotides line up with TRBD2. The CDR3 extends over 17 amino acids. Germline V lookup: CDR1 DFQATT, CDR2 SNEGSKA (reference sequence). The DNA of the CDR3 is TGCTGTGCTAGCCACGGGACTAGCGGGAGGTTGCCCTACGAGCAGTACTTC. Translation gives CCASHGTSGRLPYEQYF.

The chain uses TRBV29-1 and TRBJ1-2; unclear D gene. The V end lost 6 bases, the J end lost 2 bases, and 16 bases lay between the germline ends. There are 14 residues in the CDR3. Per germline, CDR1 SQVTM and CDR2 ANQGSEA. The CDR3 is CSVRTVIPNYGYTF. CDR3 DNA: TGCAGCGTCCGGACCGTGATCCCCAACTATGGCTACACCTTC. The complete variable domain, with remaining parts taken from reference TRBV29-1 and TRBJ1-2, reads SAVISQKPSRDICQRGTSLTIQCQVDSQVTMMFWYRQQPGQSLTLIATANQGSEATYESGFVIDKFPISRPNLTFSTLTVSNMSPEDSSIYLCSVRTVIPNYGYTFGSGTRLTVV.

The table lists this clonotype with many counts. The chain employs TRBV12-5 and TRBJ1-1; D is perhaps TRBD1 (6 bases). V gave up 7 bases and J gave up 4 bases, with 13 bases separating them. Germline lookup yields CDR1 LGHNT and CDR2 FRNRAP. The CDR3 has 13 amino acids. The chain's CDR3 is CASAIGGITEAFF. The CDR3 DNA reads as TGTGCTAGTGCTATAGGGGGGATCACTGAAGCTTTCTTT. The full variable domain, in which reference TRBV12-5 and TRBJ1-1 provide the parts outside the CDR3, is DARVTQTPRHKVTEMGQEVTMRCQPILGHNTVFWYRQTMMQGLELLAYFRNRAPLDDSGMPKDRFSAEMPDATLATLKIQPSEPRDSAVYFCASAIGGITEAFFGQGTRLTVV.

This clonotype was found many times. V usage is TRBV12-3 or TRBV12-4 and J usage is TRBJ2-7, with 10 bases fitting TRBD2. The CDR3 extends over 12 amino acids. The V gene end was trimmed by 7 bases and the J gene end by 5 bases; junction bases not matched to a gene: 2. CDR3: CASTSGSHEQYF. The DNA for the CDR3 is TGTGCCAGCACTAGCGGGAGCCACGAGCAGTACTTC.

This chain uses TRBV5-4 with TRBJ2-5; D may be TRBD1 or TRBD2 (5 bases each). V was clipped by 2 bases and J by 4 bases, with 12 bases between them. Germline V gene data show CDR1 as SGHNT and CDR2 as YYREEE (reference sequence). CDR3 length: 14 residues. This chain's CDR3 is CASSFGALGETQYF. The CDR3 region has the DNA TGTGCCAGCAGCTTCGGGGCCCTAGGAGAGACCCAGTACTTC.

In its sample, this clonotype was seen many times. The chain has TRBV11-2 and TRBJ2-1; D unresolved. The V end lost 5 bases, the J end lost 10 bases, and 21 bases lay between the germline ends. The CDR3 consists of 15 residues. Germline V gives CDR1 SGHAT, CDR2 FQNNGV. CDR3 loop: CASSPIPGRSVEQFF. The CDR3 bases are TGTGCCAGCAGCCCCATCCCGGGCCGGTCAGTCGAGCAGTTCTTC.

This clonotype was seen ten or more times. The V gene is TRBV3-1, the J gene TRBJ2-1; 10 bases are shared with TRBD2. Germline-derived CDR1 and CDR2 are LGHDT and YNNKEL (reference sequence). J gave up 7 bases and V 0 bases, and 6 bases lay outside the gene matches. The CDR3 totals 16 residues. The CDR3, as DNA: TGTGCCAGCAGCCAAGAGGAGCGGGGGGGATCTAATGAGCAGTTCTTC. It encodes CASSQEERGGSNEQFF.

This clonotype appeared many times. The rearrangement uses TRBV27 and TRBJ2-1; TRBD2 is a possible D gene (5 bases). The CDR3 is 18 residues long. Germline values: CDR1 MNHEY, CDR2 SMNVEV (reference sequence). V was pared by 7 bases and J by 4 bases, with 26 bases between. The CDR3 is CASIPLGEGMARYNEQFF. CDR3 nucleotide sequence: TGTGCCAGCATCCCCCTAGGTGAGGGAATGGCTCGGTACAATGAGCAGTTCTTC.